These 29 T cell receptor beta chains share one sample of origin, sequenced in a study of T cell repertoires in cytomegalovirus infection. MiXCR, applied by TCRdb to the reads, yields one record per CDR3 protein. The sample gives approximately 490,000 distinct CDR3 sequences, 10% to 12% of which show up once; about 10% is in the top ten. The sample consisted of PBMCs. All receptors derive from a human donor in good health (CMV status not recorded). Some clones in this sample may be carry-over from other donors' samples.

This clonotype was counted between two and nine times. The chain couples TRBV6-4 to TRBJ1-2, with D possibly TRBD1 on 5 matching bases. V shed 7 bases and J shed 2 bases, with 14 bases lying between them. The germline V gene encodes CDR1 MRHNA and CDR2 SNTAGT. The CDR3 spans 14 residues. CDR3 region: CASNRGPNNYGYTF. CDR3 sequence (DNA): TGTGCCAGCAACCGGGGACCCAACAACTATGGCTACACCTTC.

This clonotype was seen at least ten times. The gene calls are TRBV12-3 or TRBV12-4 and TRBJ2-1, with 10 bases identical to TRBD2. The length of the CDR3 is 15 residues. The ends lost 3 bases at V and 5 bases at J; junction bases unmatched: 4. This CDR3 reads CASSFVLAGDNEQFF. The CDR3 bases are TGTGCCAGCAGTTTTGTCCTAGCGGGGGACAATGAGCAGTTCTTC.

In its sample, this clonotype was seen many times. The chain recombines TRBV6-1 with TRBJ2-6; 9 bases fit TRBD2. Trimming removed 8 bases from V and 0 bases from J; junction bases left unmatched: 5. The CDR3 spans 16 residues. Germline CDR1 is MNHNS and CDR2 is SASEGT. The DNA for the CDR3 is TGTGCCAGCTCTAGCGGGATACACTCTGGGGCCAACGTCCTGACTTTC. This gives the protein CASSSGIHSGANVLTF.

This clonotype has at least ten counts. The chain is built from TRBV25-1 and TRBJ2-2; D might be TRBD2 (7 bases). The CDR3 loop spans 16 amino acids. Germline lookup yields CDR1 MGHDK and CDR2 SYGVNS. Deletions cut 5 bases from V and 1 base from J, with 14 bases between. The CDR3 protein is CASSPLRGGNTGELFF. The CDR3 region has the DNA TGTGCCAGCAGTCCACTAAGGGGGGGGAACACCGGGGAGCTGTTTTTT. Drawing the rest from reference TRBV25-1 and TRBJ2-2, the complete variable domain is EADIYQTPRYLVIGTGKKITLECSQTMGHDKMYWYQQDPGMELHLIHYSYGVNSTEKGDLSSESTVSRIRTEHFPLTLESARPSHTSQYLCASSPLRGGNTGELFFGEGSRLTVL.

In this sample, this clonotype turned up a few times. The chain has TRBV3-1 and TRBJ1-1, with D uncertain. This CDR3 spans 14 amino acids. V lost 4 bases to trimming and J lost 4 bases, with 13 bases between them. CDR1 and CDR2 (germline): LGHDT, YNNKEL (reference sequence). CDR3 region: CASSRLRGSTEAFF. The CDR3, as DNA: TGTGCCAGCAGCCGTCTGCGGGGTAGCACTGAAGCTTTCTTT.

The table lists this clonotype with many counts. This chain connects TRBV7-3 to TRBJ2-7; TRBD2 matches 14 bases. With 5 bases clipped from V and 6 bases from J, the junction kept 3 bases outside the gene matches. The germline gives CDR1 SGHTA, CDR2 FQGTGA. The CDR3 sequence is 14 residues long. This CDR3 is CASSPGTSGSEQYF. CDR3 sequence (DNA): TGTGCCAGCAGCCCTGGGACTAGCGGGAGCGAGCAGTACTTC.

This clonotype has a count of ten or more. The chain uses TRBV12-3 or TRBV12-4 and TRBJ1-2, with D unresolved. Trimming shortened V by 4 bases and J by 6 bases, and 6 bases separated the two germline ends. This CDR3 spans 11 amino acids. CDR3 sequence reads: CASSSGDGYTF. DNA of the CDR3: TGTGCCAGCAGTTCCGGGGATGGCTACACCTTC.

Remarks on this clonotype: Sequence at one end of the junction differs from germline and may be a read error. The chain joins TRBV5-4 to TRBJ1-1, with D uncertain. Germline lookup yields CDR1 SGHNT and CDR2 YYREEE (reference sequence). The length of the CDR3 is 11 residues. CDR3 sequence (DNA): TGTGCCAACAGCTCAGACGCTGAAGCTTTCTTT. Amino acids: CANSSDAEAFF.

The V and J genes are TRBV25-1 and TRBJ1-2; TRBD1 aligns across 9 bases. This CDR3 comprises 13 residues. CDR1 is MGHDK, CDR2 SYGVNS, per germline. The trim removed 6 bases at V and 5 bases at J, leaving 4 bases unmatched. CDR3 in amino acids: CASRRGQGYGYTF. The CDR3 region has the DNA TGTGCCAGCAGGCGGGGACAGGGTTATGGCTACACCTTC.

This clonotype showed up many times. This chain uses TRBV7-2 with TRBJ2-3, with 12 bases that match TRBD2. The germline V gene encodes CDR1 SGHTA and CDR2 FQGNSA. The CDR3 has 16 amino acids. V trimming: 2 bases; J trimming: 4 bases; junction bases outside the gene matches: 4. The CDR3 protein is CASSLRGLAGSDTQYF. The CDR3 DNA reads TGTGCCAGCAGCTTAAGAGGACTAGCGGGATCAGATACGCAGTATTTT.

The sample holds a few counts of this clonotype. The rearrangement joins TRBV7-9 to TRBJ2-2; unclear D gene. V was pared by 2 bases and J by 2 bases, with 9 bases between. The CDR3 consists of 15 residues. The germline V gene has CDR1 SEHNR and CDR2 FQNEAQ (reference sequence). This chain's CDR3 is CASSLYFTNTGELFF. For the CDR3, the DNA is TGTGCCAGCAGCTTATATTTCACTAACACCGGGGAGCTGTTTTTT.

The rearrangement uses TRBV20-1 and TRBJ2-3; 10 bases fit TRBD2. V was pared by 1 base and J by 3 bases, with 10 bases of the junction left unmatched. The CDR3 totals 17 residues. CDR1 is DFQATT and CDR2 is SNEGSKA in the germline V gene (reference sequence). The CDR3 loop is CSARVSGRPSLTDTQYF. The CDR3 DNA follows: TGCAGTGCTAGAGTTAGCGGGAGGCCCTCTCTGACAGATACGCAGTATTTT.

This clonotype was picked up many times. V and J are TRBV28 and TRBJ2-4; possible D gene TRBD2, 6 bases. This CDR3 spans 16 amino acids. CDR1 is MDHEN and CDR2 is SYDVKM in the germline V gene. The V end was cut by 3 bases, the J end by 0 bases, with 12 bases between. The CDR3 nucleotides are TGTGCCAGCAGTTTGCCCGGGACTTTAGCCAAAAACATTCAGTACTTC. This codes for CASSLPGTLAKNIQYF.

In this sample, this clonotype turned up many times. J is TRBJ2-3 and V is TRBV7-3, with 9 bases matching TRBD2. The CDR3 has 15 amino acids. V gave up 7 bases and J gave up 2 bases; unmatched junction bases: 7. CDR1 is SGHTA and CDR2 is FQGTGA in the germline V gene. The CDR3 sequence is CASKASGASTDTQYF. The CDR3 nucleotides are TGTGCCAGCAAGGCTAGCGGGGCTTCCACAGATACGCAGTATTTT. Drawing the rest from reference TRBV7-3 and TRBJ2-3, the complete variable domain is GAGVSQTPSNKVTEKGKYVELRCDPISGHTALYWYRQSLGQGPEFLIYFQGTGAADDSGLPNDRFFAVRPEGSVSTLKIQRTERGDSAVYLCASKASGASTDTQYFGPGTRLTVL.

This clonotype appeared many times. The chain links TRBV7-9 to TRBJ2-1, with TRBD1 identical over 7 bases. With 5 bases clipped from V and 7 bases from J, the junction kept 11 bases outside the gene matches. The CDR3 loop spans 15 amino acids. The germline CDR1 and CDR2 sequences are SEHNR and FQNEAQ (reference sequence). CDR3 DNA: TGTGCCAGCAGCCCACGGGACAGAGCGGAAAATGAGCAGTTCTTC. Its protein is CASSPRDRAENEQFF.

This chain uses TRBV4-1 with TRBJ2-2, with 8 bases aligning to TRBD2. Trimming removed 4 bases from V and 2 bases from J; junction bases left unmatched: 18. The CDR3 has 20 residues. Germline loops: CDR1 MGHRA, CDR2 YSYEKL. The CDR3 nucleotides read TGCGCCAGCAGCCCACAGGTCATACGCGGGGGGCCGACTAACACCGGGGAGCTGTTTTTT. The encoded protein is CASSPQVIRGGPTNTGELFF.

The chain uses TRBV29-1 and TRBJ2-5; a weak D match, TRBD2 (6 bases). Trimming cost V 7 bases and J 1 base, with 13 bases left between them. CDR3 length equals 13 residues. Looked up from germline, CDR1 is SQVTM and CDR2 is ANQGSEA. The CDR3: CSAKGRFQETQYF. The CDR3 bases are TGCAGCGCCAAAGGGAGGTTCCAAGAGACCCAGTACTTC.

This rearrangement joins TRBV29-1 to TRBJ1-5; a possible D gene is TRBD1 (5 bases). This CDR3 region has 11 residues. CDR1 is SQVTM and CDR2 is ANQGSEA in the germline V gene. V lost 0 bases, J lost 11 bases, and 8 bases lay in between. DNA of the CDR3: TGCAGCGTTGAAGAGCGGGGGGCCCAGCATTTT. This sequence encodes CSVEERGAQHF. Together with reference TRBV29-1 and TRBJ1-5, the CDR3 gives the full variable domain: SAVISQKPSRDICQRGTSLTIQCQVDSQVTMMFWYRQQPGQSLTLIATANQGSEATYESGFVIDKFPISRPNLTFSTLTVSNMSPEDSSIYLCSVEERGAQHFGDGTRLSIL.

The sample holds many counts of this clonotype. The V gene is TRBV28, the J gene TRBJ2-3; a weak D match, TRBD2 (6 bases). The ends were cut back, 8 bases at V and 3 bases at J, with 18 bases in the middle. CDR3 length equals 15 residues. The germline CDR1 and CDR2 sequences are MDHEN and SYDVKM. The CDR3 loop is CASPPRRGVTDTQYF. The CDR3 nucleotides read TGTGCCAGCCCCCCTCGGAGGGGTGTAACAGATACGCAGTATTTT.

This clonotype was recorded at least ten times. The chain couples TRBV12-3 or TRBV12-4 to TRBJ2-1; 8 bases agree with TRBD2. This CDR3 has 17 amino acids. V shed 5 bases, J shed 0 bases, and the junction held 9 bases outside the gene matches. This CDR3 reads CASSLQGGGSSYNEQFF. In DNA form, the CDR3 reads TGTGCCAGCAGTCTCCAGGGCGGGGGGAGCTCCTACAATGAGCAGTTCTTC.

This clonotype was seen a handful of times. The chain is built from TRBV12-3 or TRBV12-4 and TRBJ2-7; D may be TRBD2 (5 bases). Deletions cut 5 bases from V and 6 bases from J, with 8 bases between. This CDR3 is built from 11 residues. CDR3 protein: CASSGLSEQYF. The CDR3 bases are TGTGCCAGCAGTGGACTGAGCGAGCAGTACTTC.

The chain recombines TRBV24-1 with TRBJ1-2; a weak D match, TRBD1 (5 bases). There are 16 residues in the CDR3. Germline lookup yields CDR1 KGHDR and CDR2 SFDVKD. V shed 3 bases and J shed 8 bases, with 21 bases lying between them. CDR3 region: CATSDSGTPTIKGYTF. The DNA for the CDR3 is TGTGCCACCAGTGATAGCGGGACGCCAACCATTAAGGGCTACACCTTC.

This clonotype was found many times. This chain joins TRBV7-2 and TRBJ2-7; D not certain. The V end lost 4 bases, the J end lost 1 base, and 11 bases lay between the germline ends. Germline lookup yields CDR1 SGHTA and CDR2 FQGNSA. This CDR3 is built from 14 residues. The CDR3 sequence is CASSSGSFSYEQYF. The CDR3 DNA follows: TGTGCCAGCAGCTCCGGGTCTTTTTCCTACGAGCAGTACTTC.

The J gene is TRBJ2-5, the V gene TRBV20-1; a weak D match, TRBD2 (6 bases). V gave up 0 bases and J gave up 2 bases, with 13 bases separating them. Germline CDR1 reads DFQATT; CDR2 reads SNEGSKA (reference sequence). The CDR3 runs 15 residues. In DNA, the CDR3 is TGCAGTGCTAGAGATGGGGGGTACTCTCAAGAGACCCAGTACTTC. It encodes CSARDGGYSQETQYF.

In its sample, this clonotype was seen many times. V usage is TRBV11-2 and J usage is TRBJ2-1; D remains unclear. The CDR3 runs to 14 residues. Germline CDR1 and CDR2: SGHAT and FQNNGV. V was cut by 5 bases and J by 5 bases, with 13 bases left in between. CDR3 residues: CASSGEAFHNEQFF. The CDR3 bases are TGTGCCAGCAGCGGCGAGGCGTTCCACAATGAGCAGTTCTTC.

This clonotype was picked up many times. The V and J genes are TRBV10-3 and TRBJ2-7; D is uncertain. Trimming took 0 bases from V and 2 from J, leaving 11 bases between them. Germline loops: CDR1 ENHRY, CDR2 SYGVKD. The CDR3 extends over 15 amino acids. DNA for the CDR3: TGTGCCATCAGTGAGTCTGGCAGGAACCCCTACGAGCAGTACTTC. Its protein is CAISESGRNPYEQYF.

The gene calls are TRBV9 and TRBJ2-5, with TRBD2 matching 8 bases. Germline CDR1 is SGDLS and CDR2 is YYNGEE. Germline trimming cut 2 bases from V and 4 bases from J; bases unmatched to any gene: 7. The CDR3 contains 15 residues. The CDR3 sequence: CASSVDRGGPETQYF. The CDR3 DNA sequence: TGTGCCAGCAGCGTCGACCGGGGGGGCCCAGAGACCCAGTACTTC. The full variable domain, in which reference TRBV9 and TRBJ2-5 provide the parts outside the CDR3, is DSGVTQTPKHLITATGQRVTLRCSPRSGDLSVYWYQQSLDQGLQFLIQYYNGEERAKGNILERFSAQQFPDLHSELNLSSLELGDSALYFCASSVDRGGPETQYFGPGTRLLVL.

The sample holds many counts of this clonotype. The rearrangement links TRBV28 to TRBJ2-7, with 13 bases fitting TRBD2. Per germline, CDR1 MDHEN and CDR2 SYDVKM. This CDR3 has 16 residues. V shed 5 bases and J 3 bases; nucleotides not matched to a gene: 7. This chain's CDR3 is CASSPKGLAGNYEQYF. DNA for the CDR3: TGTGCCAGCAGTCCCAAGGGACTAGCGGGAAACTACGAGCAGTACTTC.

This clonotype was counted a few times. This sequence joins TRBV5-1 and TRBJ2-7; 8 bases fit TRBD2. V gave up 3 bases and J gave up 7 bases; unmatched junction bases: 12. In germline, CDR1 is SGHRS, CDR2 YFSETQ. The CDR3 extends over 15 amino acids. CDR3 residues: CASSYRLANAGEQYF. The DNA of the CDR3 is TGCGCCAGCAGCTACAGACTAGCGAATGCCGGGGAGCAGTACTTC. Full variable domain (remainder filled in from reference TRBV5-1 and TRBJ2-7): KAGVTQTPRYLIKTRGQQVTLSCSPISGHRSVSWYQQTPGQGLQFLFEYFSETQRNKGNFPGRFSGRQFSNSRSEMNVSTLELGDSALYLCASSYRLANAGEQYFGPGTRLTVT.